This is a list of T cell receptor beta chains from one sample in a study of CD8 T cells in ankylosing spondylitis. TCRdb re-derived calls from the 5' RACE reads in MiXCR, one entry per CDR3 protein. In the table there are about 240,000 distinct CDR3 sequences, roughly a quarter of which are singletons. Sequenced material: blood, either unsorted or a sorted T cell fraction (not recorded which). The receptors were gathered from a male donor with ankylosing spondylitis or in good health (not recorded which). Each CDR3 is given with its conserved first and last residue. Fields, in order: J gene, clone size, V gene, D gene, CDR3 DNA, CDR3 protein. A D gene is named only where the DNA matches it firmly. Clone size is shown for a subset of rows, as once, few, many or a class of expanded clone.

J gene: TRBJ2-1; clone size: many; V gene: TRBV5-5; D gene: -; CDR3 DNA: TGTGCCAGCAGCTTGGGCACAGGGACCGGTGAGCAGTTCTTC; CDR3 protein: CASSLGTGTGEQFF
J gene: TRBJ2-7; clone size: few; V gene: TRBV4-2; D gene: -; CDR3 DNA: TGTGCCAGCAGCGCGACTAGAGCCGAGCAGTACTTC; CDR3 protein: CASSATRAEQYF
J gene: TRBJ2-5; clone size: many; V gene: TRBV29-1; D gene: TRBD2; CDR3 DNA: TGCAGCGTTGAGGGTAGCGGGGATGAGACCCAGTACTTC; CDR3 protein: CSVEGSGDETQYF
J gene: TRBJ2-3; clone size: many; V gene: TRBV12-3/TRBV12-4; D gene: TRBD2; CDR3 DNA: TGTGCCAGCAGTCAGGGACTAGCGGGGTACACAGATACGCAGTATTTT; CDR3 protein: CASSQGLAGYTDTQYF
J gene: TRBJ2-5; clone size: many; V gene: TRBV20-1; D gene: -; CDR3 DNA: TGCAGTGCTAGCTGGTCGGGGGCGGAGACCCAGTACTTC; CDR3 protein: CSASWSGAETQYF
J gene: TRBJ2-1; clone size: few; V gene: TRBV7-2; D gene: -; CDR3 DNA: TGTGCCAGCAGCCGATTGGGCAGGGTCAATGAGCAGTTCTTC; CDR3 protein: CASSRLGRVNEQFF
J gene: TRBJ2-1; clone size: many; V gene: TRBV10-3; D gene: -; CDR3 DNA: TGTGCCATCAACCCGGGACCCCTCGTTCAGCAGTTCTTC; CDR3 protein: CAINPGPLVQQFF
J gene: TRBJ1-4; clone size: -; V gene: TRBV6-5; D gene: -; CDR3 DNA: TGTGCCAGCAGTTACGGTCGGGATAATGAAAAACTGTTTTTT; CDR3 protein: CASSYGRDNEKLFF
J gene: TRBJ2-5; clone size: -; V gene: TRBV27; D gene: TRBD2; CDR3 DNA: TGTGCCAGCAGTTTTGACCGGACTAGCGGGGGAGAGACCCAGTACTTC; CDR3 protein: CASSFDRTSGGETQYF
J gene: TRBJ2-5; clone size: -; V gene: TRBV4-2; D gene: TRBD2; CDR3 DNA: TGTGCCAGCAGCCCCGCCCCCCGGGCGGGGGGGATACAAGAGACCCAGTACTTC; CDR3 protein: CASSPAPRAGGIQETQYF
J gene: TRBJ1-6; clone size: few; V gene: TRBV12-3/TRBV12-4; D gene: TRBD1; CDR3 DNA: TGTGCCAGCACCGCGACAGGGGGCTCGAATTCACCCCTCCACTTT; CDR3 protein: CASTATGGSNSPLHF
J gene: TRBJ2-7; clone size: many; V gene: TRBV12-3/TRBV12-4; D gene: TRBD1; CDR3 DNA: TGTGCCAGCAGTTGGGGACAGGGCGAGCAGTACTTC; CDR3 protein: CASSWGQGEQYF
J gene: TRBJ2-5; clone size: many; V gene: TRBV29-1; D gene: -; CDR3 DNA: TGCAGCGTTGGACGGCCGCAAGAGACCCAGTACTTC; CDR3 protein: CSVGRPQETQYF
J gene: TRBJ2-2; clone size: -; V gene: TRBV11-2; D gene: -; CDR3 DNA: TGTGCCAGCAGCTCGTCGAACACCGGGGAGCTGTTTTTT; CDR3 protein: CASSSSNTGELFF
J gene: TRBJ2-7; clone size: many; V gene: TRBV29-1; D gene: -; CDR3 DNA: TGCAGCGGTGCCCTCGAGTACGAGCAGTACTTC; CDR3 protein: CSGALEYEQYF
J gene: TRBJ1-5; clone size: many; V gene: TRBV6-5; D gene: TRBD1; CDR3 DNA: TGTGCCAGCAGTTACTCGTGGGACAGTAATCAGCCCCAGCATTTT; CDR3 protein: CASSYSWDSNQPQHF
J gene: TRBJ1-1; clone size: few; V gene: TRBV12-3/TRBV12-4; D gene: -; CDR3 DNA: TGTGCCAGCAGTTTCTACGGAGATGAAGCTTTCTTT; CDR3 protein: CASSFYGDEAFF
J gene: TRBJ2-3; clone size: many; V gene: TRBV20-1; D gene: -; CDR3 DNA: TGCAGTGCCCCCGCCCGAGGAGATACGCAGTATTTT; CDR3 protein: CSAPARGDTQYF
J gene: TRBJ2-2; clone size: -; V gene: TRBV7-8; D gene: -; CDR3 DNA: TGTGCCGGGGGCTTCGGGGGCCCCACCGGGGAGCTGTTTTTT; CDR3 protein: CAGGFGGPTGELFF
J gene: TRBJ1-4; clone size: -; V gene: TRBV6-1; D gene: -; CDR3 DNA: TGTGCCAGCAGTGAAGCTAAGTTTGGGGGAAGAGGTGAAAAACTGTTTTTT; CDR3 protein: CASSEAKFGGRGEKLFF
J gene: TRBJ2-7; clone size: -; V gene: TRBV10-3; D gene: TRBD1; CDR3 DNA: TGTGCCATCACCCCGGGACAGGGGGCCCACGAGCAGTACTTC; CDR3 protein: CAITPGQGAHEQYF
J gene: TRBJ1-2; clone size: many; V gene: TRBV27; D gene: TRBD1; CDR3 DNA: TGTGCCAGCAGCGATCCTACCAGGGGGCTAAGCGGCTACACCTTC; CDR3 protein: CASSDPTRGLSGYTF
J gene: TRBJ2-5; clone size: -; V gene: TRBV5-1; D gene: -; CDR3 DNA: TGCGCCAGCAGCCCGGACCAAGAGACCCAGTACTTC; CDR3 protein: CASSPDQETQYF
J gene: TRBJ1-4; clone size: many; V gene: TRBV21-1; D gene: -; CDR3 DNA: TGTGCCAGCAGCCCGGAGGGAGGGGCGACTAATGAAAAACTGTTTTTT; CDR3 protein: CASSPEGGATNEKLFF
J gene: TRBJ2-1; clone size: -; V gene: TRBV18; D gene: -; CDR3 DNA: TGTGCCAGCTCACCAAGCACTTTGGACAATGAGCAGTTCTTC; CDR3 protein: CASSPSTLDNEQFF
J gene: TRBJ2-5; clone size: few; V gene: TRBV12-3/TRBV12-4; D gene: -; CDR3 DNA: TGTGCCAGCAGTTTATATGTTTGGGGGAAACAAGAGACCCAGTACTTC; CDR3 protein: CASSLYVWGKQETQYF
J gene: TRBJ2-3; clone size: many; V gene: TRBV20-1; D gene: -; CDR3 DNA: TGCAGTGCTGGGGGTGTGTCAGGGGCAGATACGCAGTATTTT; CDR3 protein: CSAGGVSGADTQYF
J gene: TRBJ2-3; clone size: many; V gene: TRBV12-3/TRBV12-4; D gene: TRBD2; CDR3 DNA: TGTGCCAGCAGTTTAGGCTTAGCGGGGGGGCCACGAGATACGCAGTATTTT; CDR3 protein: CASSLGLAGGPRDTQYF